Below, one T cell receptor (beta chain) is given with its context. This sample stems from a study of siplizumab effects on memory and regulatory T cells. The V gene's germline CDR1 is MDHEN and CDR2 SYDVKM. The CDR3 contains 18 residues. V lost 3 bases, J lost 3 bases, and 24 bases lay in between. TCRdb's copy holds only in-frame clones and misses some; the assay was immunoSEQ multiplex PCR. The sample holds over 85,000 clones, approximately 96% seen once. The genes are TRBV28 and TRBJ2-7; D is unresolved. Sequenced material: naive CD4+ T cells sorted from blood. The source is a human donor in good health. This CDR3 reads CASSFPTTGLTLYYEQYF. For the CDR3, the DNA is TGTGCCAGCAGTTTTCCGACGACGGGCCTCACCCTCTACTACGAGCAGTACTTC.